This T cell receptor beta chain was identified in a study of shared clonotypes between healthy human individuals. The table came from immunoSEQ multiplex PCR; TCRdb's copy has only in-frame clones and leaves some out. The table lists roughly 480,000 clones, roughly 85% of them singletons, with roughly 12% in the top ten. V lost 2 bases, J lost 7 bases, and 7 bases stayed unmatched. The CDR3 covers 15 residues. Per germline, CDR1 KGHSH and CDR2 LQKENI. What was sequenced was PBMCs. The rearrangement uses TRBV18 and TRBJ2-2; TRBD2 matches 7 bases. This receptor was identified in a woman aged 40 to 50 in good health. Some clones in this sample may be carry-over from other donors' samples. CDR3 DNA sequence: TGTGCCAGCTCACCAGCGGGGGACCTGAACGGGGAGCTGTTTTTT. This codes for CASSPAGDLNGELFF.